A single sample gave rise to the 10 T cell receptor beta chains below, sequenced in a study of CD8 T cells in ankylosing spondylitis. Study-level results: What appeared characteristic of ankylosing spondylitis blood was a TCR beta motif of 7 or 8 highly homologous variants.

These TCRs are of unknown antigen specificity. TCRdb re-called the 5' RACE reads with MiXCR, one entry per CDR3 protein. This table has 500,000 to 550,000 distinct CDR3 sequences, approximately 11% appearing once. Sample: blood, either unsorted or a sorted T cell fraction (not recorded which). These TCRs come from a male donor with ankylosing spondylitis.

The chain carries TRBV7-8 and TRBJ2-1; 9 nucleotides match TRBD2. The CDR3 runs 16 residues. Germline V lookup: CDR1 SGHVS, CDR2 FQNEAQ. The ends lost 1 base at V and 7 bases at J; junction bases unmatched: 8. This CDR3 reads CASSLGLGLAPNEQFF. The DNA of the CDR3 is TGTGCCAGCAGCTTAGGATTAGGACTAGCGCCAAATGAGCAGTTCTTC.

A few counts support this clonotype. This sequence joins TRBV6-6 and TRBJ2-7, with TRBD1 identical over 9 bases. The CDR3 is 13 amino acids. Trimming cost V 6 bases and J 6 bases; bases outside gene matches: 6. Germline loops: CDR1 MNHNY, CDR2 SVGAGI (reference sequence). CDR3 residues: CASSRDRDSEQYF. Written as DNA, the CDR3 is TGTGCCAGCAGCCGGGACAGGGACAGCGAGCAGTACTTC.

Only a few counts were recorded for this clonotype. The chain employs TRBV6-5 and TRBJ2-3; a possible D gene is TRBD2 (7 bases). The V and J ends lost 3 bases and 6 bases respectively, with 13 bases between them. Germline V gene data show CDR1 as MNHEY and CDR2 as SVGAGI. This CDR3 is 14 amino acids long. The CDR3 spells CASSYKGGTDTQYF. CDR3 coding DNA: TGTGCCAGCAGTTATAAGGGGGGGACGGATACGCAGTATTTT.

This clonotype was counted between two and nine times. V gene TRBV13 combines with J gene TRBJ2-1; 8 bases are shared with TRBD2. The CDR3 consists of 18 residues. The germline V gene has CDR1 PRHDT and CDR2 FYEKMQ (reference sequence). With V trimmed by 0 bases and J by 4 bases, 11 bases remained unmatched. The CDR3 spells CASSLGLSRGGRYNEQFF. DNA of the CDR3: TGTGCCAGCAGCTTAGGCCTTTCCAGGGGCGGGAGGTACAATGAGCAGTTCTTC.

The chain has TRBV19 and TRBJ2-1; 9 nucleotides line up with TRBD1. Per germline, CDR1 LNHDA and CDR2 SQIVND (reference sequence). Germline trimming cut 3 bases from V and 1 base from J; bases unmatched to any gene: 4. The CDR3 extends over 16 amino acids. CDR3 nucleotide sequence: TGTGCCAGTAGTATCCAGACAGGGGGGTCCTACAATGAGCAGTTCTTC. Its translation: CASSIQTGGSYNEQFF.

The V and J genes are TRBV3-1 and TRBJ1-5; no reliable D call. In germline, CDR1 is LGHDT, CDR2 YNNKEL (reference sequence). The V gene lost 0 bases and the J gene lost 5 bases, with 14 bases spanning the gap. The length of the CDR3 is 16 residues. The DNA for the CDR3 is TGTGCCAGCAGCCAAGATGTCCGACTTGGACATCAGCCCCAGCATTTT. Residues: CASSQDVRLGHQPQHF.

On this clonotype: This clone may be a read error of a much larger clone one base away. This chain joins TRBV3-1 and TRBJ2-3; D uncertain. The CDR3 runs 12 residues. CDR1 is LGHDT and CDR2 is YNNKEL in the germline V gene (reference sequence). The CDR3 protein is CGSSLTSDTQYF. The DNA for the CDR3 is TGTGGCAGCAGCCTCACCTCAGATACGCAGTATTTT.

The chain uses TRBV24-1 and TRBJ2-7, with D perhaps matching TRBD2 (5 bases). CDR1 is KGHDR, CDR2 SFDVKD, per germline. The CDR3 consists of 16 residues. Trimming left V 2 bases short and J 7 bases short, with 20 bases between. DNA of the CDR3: TGTGCCACCAGTGATTCTGAGCGGAACCCGAGGCGAGAGCAGTACTTC. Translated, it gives CATSDSERNPRREQYF.

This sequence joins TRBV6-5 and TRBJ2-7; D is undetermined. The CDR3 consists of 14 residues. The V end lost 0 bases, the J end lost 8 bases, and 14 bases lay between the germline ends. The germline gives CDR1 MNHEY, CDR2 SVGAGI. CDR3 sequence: CASSYSEKTTKQYF. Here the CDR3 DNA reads TGTGCCAGCAGTTACTCCGAGAAAACTACGAAGCAGTACTTC.

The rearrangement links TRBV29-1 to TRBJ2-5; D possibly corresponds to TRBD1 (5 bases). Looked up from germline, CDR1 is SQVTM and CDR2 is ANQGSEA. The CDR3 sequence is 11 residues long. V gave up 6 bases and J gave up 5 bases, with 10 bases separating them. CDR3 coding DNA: TGCAGCGTCACCCCAGGGGAGACCCAGTACTTC. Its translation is CSVTPGETQYF.